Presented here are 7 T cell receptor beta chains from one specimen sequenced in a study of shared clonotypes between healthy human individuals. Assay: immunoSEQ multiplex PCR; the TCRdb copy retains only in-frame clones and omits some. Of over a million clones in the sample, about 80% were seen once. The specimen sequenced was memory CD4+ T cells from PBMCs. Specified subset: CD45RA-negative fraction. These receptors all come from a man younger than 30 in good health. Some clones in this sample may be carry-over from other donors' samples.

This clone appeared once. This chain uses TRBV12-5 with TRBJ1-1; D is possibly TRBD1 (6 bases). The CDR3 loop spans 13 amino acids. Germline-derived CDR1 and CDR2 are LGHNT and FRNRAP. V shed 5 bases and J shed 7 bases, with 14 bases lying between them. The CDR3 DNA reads TGTGCTAGTGGTCAGGGGTCTAGGGGTGAAGCTTTCTTT. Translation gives CASGQGSRGEAFF.

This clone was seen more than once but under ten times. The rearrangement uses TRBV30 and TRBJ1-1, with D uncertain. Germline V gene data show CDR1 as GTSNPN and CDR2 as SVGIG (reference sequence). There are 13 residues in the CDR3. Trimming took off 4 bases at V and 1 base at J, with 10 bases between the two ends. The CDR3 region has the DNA TGTGCCTGGACATTATGGGCGAACACTGAAGCTTTCTTT. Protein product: CAWTLWANTEAFF.

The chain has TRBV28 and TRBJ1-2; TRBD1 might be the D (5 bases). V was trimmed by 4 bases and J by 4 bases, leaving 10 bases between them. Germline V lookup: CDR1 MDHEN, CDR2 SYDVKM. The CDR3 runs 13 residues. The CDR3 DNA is TGTGCCAGCAGTTCCGGGACTCGCTATGGCTACACCTTC. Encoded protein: CASSSGTRYGYTF.

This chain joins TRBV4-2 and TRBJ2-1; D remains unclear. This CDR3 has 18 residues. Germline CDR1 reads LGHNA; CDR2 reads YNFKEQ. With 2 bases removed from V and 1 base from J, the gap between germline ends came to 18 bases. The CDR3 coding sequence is TGTGCCAGCAGCCAATCTAACCTTCTTAGTGGGTCCTACAATGAGCAGTTCTTC. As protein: CASSQSNLLSGSYNEQFF.

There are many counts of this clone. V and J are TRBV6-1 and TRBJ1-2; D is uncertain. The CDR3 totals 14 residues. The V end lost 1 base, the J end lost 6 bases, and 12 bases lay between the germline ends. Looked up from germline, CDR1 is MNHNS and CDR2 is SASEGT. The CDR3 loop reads CASSEGGDYDGYTF. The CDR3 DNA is TGTGCCAGCAGTGAAGGCGGGGATTACGATGGCTACACCTTC.

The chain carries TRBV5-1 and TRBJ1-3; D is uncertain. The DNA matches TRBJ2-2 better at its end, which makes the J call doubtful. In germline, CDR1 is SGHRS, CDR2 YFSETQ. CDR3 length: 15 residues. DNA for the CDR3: TGCGCCAGCAGCTTGGGACGGTCGAACACCGGGGAGCTGTTTTTT. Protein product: CASSLGRSNTGELFF.

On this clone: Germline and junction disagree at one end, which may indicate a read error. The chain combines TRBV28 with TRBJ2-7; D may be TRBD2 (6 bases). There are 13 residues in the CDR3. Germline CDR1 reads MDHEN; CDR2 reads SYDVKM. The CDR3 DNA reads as TGTGCCAGCAGTTTCCCCGGGAGCCTAAAACTCCTTTTC. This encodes CASSFPGSLKLLF.